This TCR beta chain stems from a study of cytomegalovirus exposure and HLA in healthy donors. Unmatched junction bases numbered 8, after V lost 4 bases and J lost 4 bases. The CDR3 covers 15 residues. Germline CDR1 is SGHRS and CDR2 is YFSETQ. This PCR relied on a set of 60 Vbeta primers and 13 Jbeta primers. TCRdb's table, derived via immunoSEQ multiplex PCR, lists solely in-frame clones and lacks some. The table shows approximately 52,000 clones, with about 69% occurring only once. The source material was PBMCs. The rearrangement joins TRBV5-1 to TRBJ1-2, with 9 bases identical to TRBD1. The TCR sequence derives from a middle-aged man in good health and CMV-seropositive. CDR3 in DNA: TGCGCCAGCAGCACTACGGGACAGGGCCTCTATGGCTACACCTTC. This gives the protein CASSTTGQGLYGYTF.